The rows below give T cell receptor beta chains drawn from one sample of a study of cytomegalovirus exposure and HLA in healthy donors. The repertoire was sequenced with immunoSEQ multiplex PCR; TCRdb's copy has only in-frame clones and lacks some. The table lists approximately 130,000 clones, under 85% of them singletons, with roughly 3% in the top ten. Sequencing input: PBMCs. The receptors originated from a man between 25 and 39 years old in good health and CMV-seronegative. Both conserved end residues are part of each CDR3. The order of the fields is CDR3 protein, CDR3 DNA, D gene, J gene, clone size, V gene. A D gene is named only where the DNA matches it firmly. Rows give clone size only sometimes, using once, few, many, or a class for an expanded clone.

CDR3 protein: CASSIGGSYGYTF
CDR3 DNA: TGTGCCAGTAGTATAGGCGGGAGCTATGGCTACACCTTC
D gene: .
J gene: TRBJ1-2
clone size: .
V gene: TRBV19

CDR3 protein: CASSLDRTSTNEKLFF
CDR3 DNA: TGTGCCAGCAGCTTAGACAGGACGAGCACTAATGAAAAACTGTTTTTT
D gene: .
J gene: TRBJ1-4
clone size: .
V gene: TRBV7-9

CDR3 protein: CASSLTGTSFYEQYF
CDR3 DNA: TGTGCCAGCTCGCTAACCGGGACTAGCTTTTACGAGCAGTACTTC
D gene: TRBD2
J gene: TRBJ2-7
clone size: .
V gene: TRBV18

CDR3 protein: CASSQGWGGGNEQFF
CDR3 DNA: TGCGCCAGCAGCCAGGGATGGGGGGGCGGGAATGAGCAGTTCTTC
D gene: .
J gene: TRBJ2-1
clone size: once
V gene: TRBV4-3

CDR3 protein: CASSLGFAGGRGDTQYF
CDR3 DNA: TGTGCCAGCAGCCTAGGGTTCGCGGGAGGGCGGGGAGATACGCAGTATTTT
D gene: TRBD2
J gene: TRBJ2-3
clone size: once
V gene: TRBV7-3

CDR3 protein: CASGHRGGYNEQFF
CDR3 DNA: TGTGCCAGCGGACACAGGGGAGGTTACAATGAGCAGTTCTTC
D gene: .
J gene: TRBJ2-1
clone size: .
V gene: TRBV28

CDR3 protein: CASSPRTGTNYGYTF
CDR3 DNA: TGTGCCAGCAGTCCCCGGACAGGCACTAACTATGGCTACACCTTC
D gene: TRBD1
J gene: TRBJ1-2
clone size: .
V gene: TRBV28

CDR3 protein: CATSYPLAKKNTEAFF
CDR3 DNA: TGTGCCACCAGTTACCCTCTGGCCAAAAAGAACACTGAAGCTTTCTTT
D gene: .
J gene: TRBJ1-1
clone size: once
V gene: TRBV6-5

CDR3 protein: CASSSGANNSPLHF
CDR3 DNA: TGTGCCAGCAGTTCAGGGGCCAATAATTCACCCCTCCACTTT
D gene: .
J gene: TRBJ1-6
clone size: once
V gene: TRBV27

CDR3 protein: CASSLAVLGNTIYF
CDR3 DNA: TGTGCCAGCAGCTTAGCTGTTCTTGGAAACACCATATATTTT
D gene: .
J gene: TRBJ1-3
clone size: .
V gene: TRBV7-8

CDR3 protein: CASSSSGGTDTQYF
CDR3 DNA: TGTGCCAGCAGTAGTAGCGGGGGCACAGATACGCAGTATTTT
D gene: TRBD2
J gene: TRBJ2-3
clone size: .
V gene: TRBV25-1

CDR3 protein: CAWSSDNEQFF
CDR3 DNA: TGTGCCTGGAGTTCCGACAATGAGCAGTTCTTC
D gene: .
J gene: TRBJ2-1
clone size: .
V gene: TRBV30

CDR3 protein: CASSSRNGEDKLFF
CDR3 DNA: TGTGCCAGCAGCTCACGGAACGGGGAGGATAAACTGTTTTTT
D gene: .
J gene: TRBJ1-4
clone size: many
V gene: TRBV11-1

CDR3 protein: CASSPQSGANTGELFF
CDR3 DNA: TGTGCCAGCTCACCACAAAGCGGAGCGAACACCGGGGAGCTGTTTTTT
D gene: .
J gene: TRBJ2-2
clone size: .
V gene: TRBV18

CDR3 protein: CASSLVADSGANVLTF
CDR3 DNA: TGCGCCAGCAGCTTGGTGGCGGACTCTGGGGCCAACGTCCTGACTTTC
D gene: .
J gene: TRBJ2-6
clone size: .
V gene: TRBV5-1

CDR3 protein: CASSLRQGGAEKLFF
CDR3 DNA: TGTGCCAGCAGCCTACGACAGGGAGGTGCTGAAAAACTGTTTTTT
D gene: TRBD1
J gene: TRBJ1-4
clone size: once
V gene: TRBV7-9

CDR3 protein: CASSLYQGVGEKLFF
CDR3 DNA: TGTGCCAGCAGCTTATATCAAGGGGTAGGGGAAAAACTGTTTTTT
D gene: .
J gene: TRBJ1-4
clone size: .
V gene: TRBV7-9

CDR3 protein: CASSPPPFRGYTF
CDR3 DNA: TGTGCCAGCAGTCCCCCCCCCTTTCGGGGCTACACCTTC
D gene: .
J gene: TRBJ1-2
clone size: .
V gene: TRBV28

CDR3 protein: CAWSVRPGQGDTEAFF
CDR3 DNA: TGTGCCTGGAGTGTAAGACCGGGACAGGGGGACACTGAAGCTTTCTTT
D gene: TRBD1
J gene: TRBJ1-1
clone size: .
V gene: TRBV30

CDR3 protein: CASSLERAGGGSPLHF
CDR3 DNA: TGTGCCAGCAGCTTAGAAAGGGCAGGGGGCGGGTCACCCCTCCACTTT
D gene: TRBD1
J gene: TRBJ1-6
clone size: .
V gene: TRBV7-6

CDR3 protein: CVSSGARDRSGNQPQHF
CDR3 DNA: TGTGTCAGCAGTGGGGCGAGGGACAGGTCGGGGAATCAGCCCCAGCATTTT
D gene: TRBD1
J gene: TRBJ1-5
clone size: .
V gene: TRBV25-1

CDR3 protein: CASSQTSGGARTQYF
CDR3 DNA: TGCGCCAGCAGCCAGACTAGCGGGGGGGCGCGGACCCAGTACTTC
D gene: TRBD2
J gene: TRBJ2-5
clone size: .
V gene: TRBV4-3

CDR3 protein: CASSVRQGIHEQYF
CDR3 DNA: TGCGCCAGCAGCGTTCGACAGGGGATTCACGAGCAGTACTTC
D gene: TRBD1
J gene: TRBJ2-7
clone size: .
V gene: TRBV5-1

CDR3 protein: CASNLRGGETQYF
CDR3 DNA: TGTGCCAGCAACCTCCGAGGCGGAGAGACCCAGTACTTC
D gene: .
J gene: TRBJ2-5
clone size: .
V gene: TRBV13

CDR3 protein: CASSPGQRETQYF
CDR3 DNA: TGTGCCAGCTCACCAGGGCAGAGAGAGACCCAGTACTTC
D gene: .
J gene: TRBJ2-5
clone size: .
V gene: TRBV18

CDR3 protein: CASSLVPGDTQYF
CDR3 DNA: TGCGCCAGCAGCTTGGTTCCGGGAGATACGCAGTATTTT
D gene: .
J gene: TRBJ2-3
clone size: .
V gene: TRBV5-1

CDR3 protein: CASSLAEADTQYF
CDR3 DNA: TGTGCTAGCAGCTTAGCGGAGGCAGATACGCAGTATTTT
D gene: .
J gene: TRBJ2-3
clone size: .
V gene: TRBV7-7

CDR3 protein: CASSLSGSNQPQHF
CDR3 DNA: TGTGCCAGCAGTTTATCTGGCAGCAATCAGCCCCAGCATTTT
D gene: .
J gene: TRBJ1-5
clone size: .
V gene: TRBV28

CDR3 protein: CASSLTSGGTDTQYF
CDR3 DNA: TGTGCCAGCTCCTTGACTAGCGGGGGGACAGATACGCAGTATTTT
D gene: TRBD2
J gene: TRBJ2-3
clone size: once
V gene: TRBV28

CDR3 protein: CASSQQGQGSYEQYF
CDR3 DNA: TGTGCCAGCAGCCAACAGGGACAGGGGTCCTACGAGCAGTACTTC
D gene: TRBD1
J gene: TRBJ2-7
clone size: .
V gene: TRBV4-2

CDR3 protein: CASSESSGIETQYF
CDR3 DNA: TGCGCCAGCAGTGAGAGTAGCGGGATAGAGACCCAGTACTTC
D gene: TRBD2
J gene: TRBJ2-5
clone size: .
V gene: TRBV10-1

CDR3 protein: CASSQEAGVSREQYF
CDR3 DNA: TGTGCCAGCAGCCAAGAGGCGGGAGTCTCCCGCGAGCAGTACTTC
D gene: TRBD2
J gene: TRBJ2-7
clone size: .
V gene: TRBV7-2

CDR3 protein: CASSHGPGGANYGYTF
CDR3 DNA: TGCGCCAGCAGTCACGGGCCCGGGGGAGCTAACTATGGCTACACCTTC
D gene: .
J gene: TRBJ1-2
clone size: .
V gene: TRBV5-1

CDR3 protein: CASSPPDAGSETQYF
CDR3 DNA: TGTGCCAGCAGCCCCCCTGATGCAGGGTCCGAGACCCAGTACTTC
D gene: .
J gene: TRBJ2-5
clone size: .
V gene: TRBV6-6

CDR3 protein: CAWILTEAFF
CDR3 DNA: TGTGCCTGGATCCTAACTGAAGCTTTCTTT
D gene: .
J gene: TRBJ1-1
clone size: .
V gene: TRBV30

CDR3 protein: CTSSQVNLADRTDTQYF
CDR3 DNA: TGCACCAGCAGCCAAGTAAATCTAGCGGATCGCACAGATACGCAGTATTTT
D gene: .
J gene: TRBJ2-3
clone size: .
V gene: TRBV1

CDR3 protein: CASSLVVGHEQYF
CDR3 DNA: TGTGCCAGCAGCTTAGTGGTGGGGCACGAGCAGTACTTC
D gene: .
J gene: TRBJ2-7
clone size: .
V gene: TRBV7-9

CDR3 protein: CASSSEGYNEQFF
CDR3 DNA: TGTGCCAGCAGCTCCGAGGGATACAATGAGCAGTTCTTC
D gene: .
J gene: TRBJ2-1
clone size: .
V gene: TRBV4-2

CDR3 protein: CASSIAGTGNHEQYF
CDR3 DNA: TGTGCCAGTAGTATAGCCGGGACAGGGAATCACGAGCAGTACTTC
D gene: TRBD1
J gene: TRBJ2-7
clone size: once
V gene: TRBV19

CDR3 protein: CASSLTGRDTGELFF
CDR3 DNA: TGCGCCAGCAGCCTAACAGGGAGGGACACCGGGGAGCTGTTTTTT
D gene: .
J gene: TRBJ2-2
clone size: .
V gene: TRBV4-3

CDR3 protein: CASRTGDTEAFF
CDR3 DNA: TGCGCCAGCAGGACAGGGGACACTGAAGCTTTCTTT
D gene: TRBD1
J gene: TRBJ1-1
clone size: few
V gene: TRBV5-1

CDR3 protein: CASSSQGTGELFF
CDR3 DNA: TGTGCCAGCAGCTCTCAGGGTACCGGGGAGCTGTTTTTT
D gene: .
J gene: TRBJ2-2
clone size: .
V gene: TRBV7-2

CDR3 protein: CASSTGQINEKLFF
CDR3 DNA: TGTGCCAGCAGCACGGGACAGATTAATGAAAAACTGTTTTTT
D gene: TRBD1
J gene: TRBJ1-4
clone size: many
V gene: TRBV7-9

CDR3 protein: CASSPTGTSSYNEQFF
CDR3 DNA: TGTGCTAGCAGCCCAACCGGGACTAGCTCCTACAATGAGCAGTTCTTC
D gene: TRBD2
J gene: TRBJ2-1
clone size: few
V gene: TRBV7-7

CDR3 protein: CASSQASGTGDYEQYF
CDR3 DNA: TGTGCCAGCAGCCAAGCAAGCGGGACAGGGGACTACGAGCAGTACTTC
D gene: TRBD1
J gene: TRBJ2-7
clone size: .
V gene: TRBV4-2

CDR3 protein: CASSPLEGDGYTF
CDR3 DNA: TGCGCCAGCAGCCCCCTGGAGGGAGATGGCTACACCTTC
D gene: .
J gene: TRBJ1-2
clone size: .
V gene: TRBV4-3

CDR3 protein: CASSQDDSQETQYF
CDR3 DNA: TGCGCCAGCAGCCAAGATGACAGCCAAGAGACCCAGTACTTC
D gene: .
J gene: TRBJ2-5
clone size: .
V gene: TRBV4-1

CDR3 protein: CASSPTSGGADEQYF
CDR3 DNA: TGTGCCAGCAGCCCGACTAGCGGGGGGGCCGACGAGCAGTACTTC
D gene: TRBD2
J gene: TRBJ2-7
clone size: .
V gene: TRBV11-2

CDR3 protein: CASSLDRGESGYTF
CDR3 DNA: TGTGCCAGCAGTTTGGACAGGGGGGAATCTGGCTACACCTTC
D gene: TRBD1
J gene: TRBJ1-2
clone size: .
V gene: TRBV27

CDR3 protein: CASSSRDRGSYEQYF
CDR3 DNA: TGTGCCAGCAGTTCCCGGGACAGGGGGTCCTACGAGCAGTACTTC
D gene: TRBD1
J gene: TRBJ2-7
clone size: few
V gene: TRBV27

CDR3 protein: CASSSGPRGGTDTQYF
CDR3 DNA: TGCGCCAGCAGCTCGGGACCCCGGGGGGGCACAGATACGCAGTATTTT
D gene: TRBD2
J gene: TRBJ2-3
clone size: .
V gene: TRBV5-1

CDR3 protein: CASSTLYRDTEAFF
CDR3 DNA: TGCGCCAGCAGCACCCTGTACAGGGACACTGAAGCTTTCTTT
D gene: .
J gene: TRBJ1-1
clone size: .
V gene: TRBV4-3

CDR3 protein: CASSVGRAGGDEQYF
CDR3 DNA: TGTGCCAGCAGCGTAGGTCGGGCAGGGGGTGACGAGCAGTACTTC
D gene: TRBD1
J gene: TRBJ2-7
clone size: .
V gene: TRBV9